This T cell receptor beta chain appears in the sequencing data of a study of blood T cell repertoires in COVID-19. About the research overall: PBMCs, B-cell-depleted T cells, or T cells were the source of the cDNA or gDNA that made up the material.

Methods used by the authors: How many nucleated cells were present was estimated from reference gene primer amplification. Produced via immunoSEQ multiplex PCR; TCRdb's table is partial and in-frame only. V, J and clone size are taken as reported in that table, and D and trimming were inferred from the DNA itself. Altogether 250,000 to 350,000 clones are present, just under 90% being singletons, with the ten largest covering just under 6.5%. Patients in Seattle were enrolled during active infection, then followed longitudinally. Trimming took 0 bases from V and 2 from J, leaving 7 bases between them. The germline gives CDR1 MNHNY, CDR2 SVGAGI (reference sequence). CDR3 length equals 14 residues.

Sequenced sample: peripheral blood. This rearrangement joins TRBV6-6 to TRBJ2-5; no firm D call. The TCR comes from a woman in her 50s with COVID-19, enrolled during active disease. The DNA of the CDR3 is TGTGCCAGCAGTTACTCGGCTTCTCAAGAGACCCAGTACTTC. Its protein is CASSYSASQETQYF.